Following are 22 T cell receptor beta chains from one sample sequenced in a study. Amplification of TRBV12-4/TRBJ1-2 clonotypes used adaptor-ligated barcode primers. TCRdb independently ran MiXCR on the multiplex PCR reads; one entry per CDR3 protein. The table has over 650 distinct CDR3 sequences, under 15% seen once. Cells sorted as Tregs were CD4+, CD25+ and CD127-/low. The sequenced sample consisted of Tregs sorted from blood. The receptor set was obtained from a female donor with breast cancer.

This clonotype is classed as medium-sized. The J gene is TRBJ1-2, the V gene TRBV12-3 or TRBV12-4, with D possibly matching TRBD1 (5 bases). The V end was cut by 4 bases, the J end by 2 bases, with 11 bases between. The CDR3 loop spans 14 amino acids. The CDR3: CASSWGAVNYGYTF. In DNA form, the CDR3 reads TGTGCCAGCAGTTGGGGCGCAGTCAACTATGGCTACACCTTC.

This clonotype was detected many times. This chain links TRBV12-3 or TRBV12-4 with TRBJ1-2; no firm D call. This CDR3 has 15 amino acids. Trimming left V 7 bases short and J 7 bases short, with 22 bases between. DNA of the CDR3: TGTGCCAGCACCCATCTTAGCCACAGTCTTCCTGGCTACACCTTC. This translates into CASTHLSHSLPGYTF.

By share, this clonotype counts as medium-sized. The chain recombines TRBV12-3 or TRBV12-4 with TRBJ1-2, with 10 bases that match TRBD1. This CDR3 is 14 amino acids long. Unmatched junction bases numbered 2, after V lost 5 bases and J lost 2 bases. As DNA, the CDR3 is TGTGCCAGCAGTCCGGGACAGGGGAACTATGGCTACACCTTC. This encodes CASSPGQGNYGYTF.

This clonotype occurred many times. The chain recombines TRBV12-3 or TRBV12-4 with TRBJ1-2; D is undetermined. The CDR3 is made up of 14 amino acids. V lost 2 bases, J lost 4 bases, and 11 bases lay in between. This CDR3 reads CASSLKVSLYGYTF. Here the CDR3 DNA reads TGTGCCAGCAGTTTAAAGGTTAGCCTCTATGGCTACACCTTC.

In its sample, this clonotype was seen many times. V and J are TRBV12-3 or TRBV12-4 and TRBJ1-2, with D perhaps matching TRBD1 (5 bases). The CDR3 is 14 amino acids. The V gene lost 3 bases and the J gene lost 4 bases, with 12 bases spanning the gap. This chain's CDR3 is CASSFKGQGYGYTF. CDR3 nucleotides: TGTGCCAGCAGTTTCAAGGGCCAGGGCTATGGCTACACCTTC.

The chain has TRBV12-3 or TRBV12-4 and TRBJ1-2; 9 bases are shared with TRBD1. Unmatched junction bases numbered 4, after V lost 5 bases and J lost 9 bases. There are 12 residues in the CDR3. CDR3 bases: TGTGCCAGCAGTCGGGACAGGGTGAGCTACACCTTC. It translates to CASSRDRVSYTF.

Judged by abundance, this clonotype is large (0.1 to 1%). This chain connects TRBV12-3 or TRBV12-4 to TRBJ1-2; 9 bases map to TRBD1. V lost 2 bases and J lost 4; bases outside the gene matches: 2. The CDR3 is made up of 14 amino acids. The CDR3 loop is CASSLSGQGYGYTF. The CDR3 nucleotides read TGTGCCAGCAGTTTATCGGGACAGGGCTATGGCTACACCTTC.

By frequency in the sample, this clonotype is medium-sized (0.01 to 0.1%). The chain couples TRBV12-3 or TRBV12-4 to TRBJ1-2; D gene unclear. Trimming left V 7 bases short and J 4 bases short, with 13 bases between. The length of the CDR3 is 13 residues. CDR3 in DNA: TGTGCCAGCACCAAATCGGCAGCCTATGGCTACACCTTC. This codes for CASTKSAAYGYTF.

In its sample, this clonotype is medium-sized. The rearrangement uses TRBV12-3 or TRBV12-4 and TRBJ1-2, with D uncertain. The V and J ends lost 6 bases and 4 bases respectively, with 15 bases between them. The CDR3 extends over 14 amino acids. Here the CDR3 reads CASRPTDLFYGYTF. The CDR3 nucleotides read TGTGCCAGCAGACCGACTGATCTTTTCTATGGCTACACCTTC.

The chain employs TRBV12-3 or TRBV12-4 and TRBJ1-2; 7 positions agree with TRBD1. With 5 bases clipped from V and 11 bases from J, the junction kept 8 bases outside the gene matches. The CDR3 runs 12 residues. This CDR3 reads CASSLGTAHYTF. The CDR3, as DNA: TGTGCCAGCAGTCTCGGGACAGCTCATTACACCTTC.

There are many counts of this clonotype. CDR3 amino acids: CASSRSQMGGYTF. CDR3 coding DNA: TGTGCCAGCAGCCGCAGCCAAATGGGTGGCTACACCTTC. J is TRBJ1-2 and V is TRBV12-3 or TRBV12-4; D is unclear. Between the trimmed V and J ends, which lost 6 bases and 7 bases, there was a span of 15 bases. This CDR3 comprises 13 residues.

This clonotype is medium-sized within its sample. CDR3 in DNA: TGTGCCAGCAGACGGACAGGGGACAACTATGGCTACACCTTC. Protein: CASRRTGDNYGYTF. The J gene is TRBJ1-2, the V gene TRBV12-3 or TRBV12-4, with TRBD1 matching 9 bases. This CDR3 region has 14 residues. V shed 6 bases, J shed 2 bases, and the junction held 4 bases outside the gene matches.

In its sample, this clonotype ranks as medium-sized. J is TRBJ1-2 and V is TRBV12-3 or TRBV12-4; D is perhaps TRBD1 (5 bases). The CDR3 runs to 14 residues. The ends were cut back, 6 bases at V and 6 bases at J, with 17 bases in the middle. As DNA, the CDR3 is TGTGCCAGCAGGCCCTTTGGGACGGTGGATGGCTACACCTTC. Amino acids: CASRPFGTVDGYTF.

The sample holds many counts of this clonotype. In DNA form, the CDR3 reads TGTGCCAGCACCCCTACGCGACACCTCCTGAGCTACACCTTC. It yields the protein CASTPTRHLLSYTF. This chain connects TRBV12-3 or TRBV12-4 to TRBJ1-2; D not resolved. Trimming shortened V by 7 bases and J by 9 bases, and 21 bases separated the two germline ends. The CDR3 length is 14 residues.

By its share, this clonotype is medium-sized. The J gene is TRBJ1-2, the V gene TRBV12-3 or TRBV12-4; D is unresolved. This CDR3 region has 13 residues. Trimming pared 2 bases from V and 2 bases from J, leaving 6 bases between. The CDR3 here is CASSLRRNYGYTF. The CDR3, as DNA: TGTGCCAGCAGTTTACGACGGAACTATGGCTACACCTTC.

In this sample, this clonotype is large. The chain uses TRBV12-3 or TRBV12-4 and TRBJ1-2; TRBD1 might be the D (6 bases). The V end lost 6 bases, the J end lost 8 bases, and 13 bases lay between the germline ends. CDR3 size: 12 residues. The CDR3: CASRASGHGYTF. CDR3 in DNA: TGTGCCAGCAGGGCCTCGGGACACGGCTACACCTTC.

This clonotype is labeled medium-sized (0.01 to 0.1%). The rearrangement joins TRBV12-3 or TRBV12-4 to TRBJ1-2, with TRBD1 matching 9 bases. The trim removed 7 bases at V and 8 bases at J, leaving 8 bases unmatched. CDR3 length: 13 amino acids. The CDR3 region is CASTRTGEGGYTF. CDR3 bases: TGTGCCAGCACCCGGACAGGGGAGGGCGGCTACACCTTC.

This clonotype is labeled as medium-sized. The chain couples TRBV12-3 or TRBV12-4 to TRBJ1-2; D unresolved. Trimming left V 0 bases short and J 8 bases short, with 10 bases between. This CDR3 is 13 amino acids long. CDR3 in DNA: TGTGCCAGCAGTTTAGCGCTCCGTGGAGGCTACACCTTC. This encodes CASSLALRGGYTF.

This sequence joins TRBV12-3 or TRBV12-4 and TRBJ1-2; 10 bases are a match to TRBD1. This CDR3 has 14 residues. Trimming removed 7 bases from V and 7 bases from J; junction bases left unmatched: 9. CDR3 sequence reads: CASTLMGQGSGYTF. The CDR3 region has the DNA TGTGCCAGCACCCTAATGGGACAGGGGTCTGGCTACACCTTC.

Sample share makes this clonotype medium-sized. The chain combines TRBV12-3 or TRBV12-4 with TRBJ1-2; D may be TRBD1 (5 bases). The CDR3 sequence is 13 residues long. V was clipped by 4 bases and J by 8 bases, with 14 bases between them. CDR3: CASSWRDGIGYTF. The CDR3 nucleotides are TGTGCCAGCAGTTGGAGGGACGGAATAGGCTACACCTTC.

This clonotype was seen only a few times. This chain connects TRBV12-3 or TRBV12-4 to TRBJ1-2; D may be TRBD1 (5 bases). The CDR3 totals 13 residues. Trimming cost V 3 bases and J 2 bases, with 7 bases left between them. DNA for the CDR3: TGTGCCAGCAGTTTTGACAGAAACTATGGCTACACCTTC. Amino acid sequence: CASSFDRNYGYTF.

By proportion, this clonotype is medium-sized (0.01 to 0.1%). The gene calls are TRBV12-3 or TRBV12-4 and TRBJ1-2, with a possible D match to TRBD1 (6 bases). This CDR3 region has 15 residues. V lost 2 bases and J lost 2, with 12 bases in between. CDR3 amino acids: CASSLTDSPNYGYTF. The CDR3 DNA is TGTGCCAGCAGTTTAACGGACAGCCCAAACTATGGCTACACCTTC.